This TCR beta chain was recorded in a study of CXCR3-negative and CXCR3-positive naive CD8 T cells. Study-level findings and limits: Both naive subsets had comparably high diversity; memory CD8+ cells much lower. CXCR3-positive naive cells had TRB CDR3s that were more hydrophobic than CXCR3-negative naive cells had. Cryopreserved cells partially lost CXCR3 expression, and fresh PBMCs were used in most assays. Naive CXCR3-positive and CXCR3-negative cells shared similar TRBV-TRBJ usage, unlike memory cells. Surface CD5 looked about the same in the naive subsets, so the authors worked out TCR strength from TRB CDR3 properties.

Germline-derived CDR1 and CDR2 are SQVTM and ANQGSEA. The CDR3 is 12 amino acids. With regard to this clonotype: Its antigen remains unknown.

The libraries of TRB cDNA were constructed through 5' RACE using UMI labels. For each CDR3 protein, TCRdb gives one entry from its re-call of the 5' RACE reads, without DNA. Recorded here are more than 80,000 distinct CDR3 sequences; the top ten clones represent roughly 0.89%. The TCR was taken from a human donor in good health. Some clones in this sample may be carry-over from other donors' samples. Source material: naive CXCR3+ CD8+ T cells from blood. The subset is: CD45RO-CCR7+CD27+CD95- naive CD8+ T cells expressing CXCR3 (TNR3+). V usage is TRBV29-1 and J usage is TRBJ1-2; as DNA is missing, the TRBD1 call by TCRdb cannot be tested. The CDR3 sequence is CSVGRGDYGYTF.